The clone carrying this T cell receptor (beta chain) was found once. These data belong to a study of blood T cell repertoires in COVID-19. About the study: T cells, B-cell-depleted T cells, or PBMCs provided the cDNA or gDNA that served as material.

The CDR3 loop spans 13 amino acids. Germline CDR1 is MGHRA and CDR2 is YSYEKL. V gave up 0 bases and J gave up 4 bases, with 4 bases separating them. Using immunoSEQ multiplex PCR, the repertoire was profiled, and TCRdb retains in-frame clones only, with some absent. Among around 230,000 clones listed, 75% to 85% were seen once. The specimen sequenced was peripheral blood. This sequence originates from a woman aged 55-75 years with active or convalescent COVID-19. The chain links TRBV4-1 to TRBJ1-5; no clear D. The DNA for the CDR3 is TGCGCCAGCAGCCAAGATCCTAATCAGCCCCAGCATTTT. Its translation: CASSQDPNQPQHF.